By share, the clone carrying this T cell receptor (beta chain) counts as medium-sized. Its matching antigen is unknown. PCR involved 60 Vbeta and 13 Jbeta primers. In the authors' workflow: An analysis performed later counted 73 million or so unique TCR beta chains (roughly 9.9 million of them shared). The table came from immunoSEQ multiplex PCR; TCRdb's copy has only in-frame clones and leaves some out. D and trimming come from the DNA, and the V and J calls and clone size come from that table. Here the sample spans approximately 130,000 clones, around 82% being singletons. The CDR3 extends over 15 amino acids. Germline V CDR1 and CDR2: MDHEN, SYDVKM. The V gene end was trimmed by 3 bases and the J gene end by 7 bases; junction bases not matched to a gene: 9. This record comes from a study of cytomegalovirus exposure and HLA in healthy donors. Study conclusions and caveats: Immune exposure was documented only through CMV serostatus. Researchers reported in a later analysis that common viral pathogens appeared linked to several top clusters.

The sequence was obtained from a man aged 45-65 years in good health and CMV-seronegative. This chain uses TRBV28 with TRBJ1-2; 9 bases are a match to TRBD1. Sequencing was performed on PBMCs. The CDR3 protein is CASSLGYGTGSGYTF. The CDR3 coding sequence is TGTGCCAGCAGTTTGGGATACGGGACAGGGTCTGGCTACACCTTC.